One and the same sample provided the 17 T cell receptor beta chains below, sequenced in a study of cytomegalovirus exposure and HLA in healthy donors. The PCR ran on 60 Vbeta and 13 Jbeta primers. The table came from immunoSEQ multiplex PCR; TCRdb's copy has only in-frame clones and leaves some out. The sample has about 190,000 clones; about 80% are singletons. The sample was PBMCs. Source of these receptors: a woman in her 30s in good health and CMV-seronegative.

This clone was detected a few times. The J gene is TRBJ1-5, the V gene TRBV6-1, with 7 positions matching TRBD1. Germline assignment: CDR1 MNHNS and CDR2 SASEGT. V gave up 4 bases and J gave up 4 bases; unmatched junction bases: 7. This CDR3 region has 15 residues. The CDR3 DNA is TGTGCCAGCAGTGGAGCGGGACAGAGAAATCAGCCCCAGCATTTT. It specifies CASSGAGQRNQPQHF.

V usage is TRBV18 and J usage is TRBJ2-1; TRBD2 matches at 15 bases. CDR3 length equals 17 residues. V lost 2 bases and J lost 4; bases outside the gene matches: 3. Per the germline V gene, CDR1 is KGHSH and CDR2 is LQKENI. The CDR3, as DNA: TGTGCCAGCTCACCAGAGGGACTAGCGGGAGGTTACAATGAGCAGTTCTTC. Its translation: CASSPEGLAGGYNEQFF.

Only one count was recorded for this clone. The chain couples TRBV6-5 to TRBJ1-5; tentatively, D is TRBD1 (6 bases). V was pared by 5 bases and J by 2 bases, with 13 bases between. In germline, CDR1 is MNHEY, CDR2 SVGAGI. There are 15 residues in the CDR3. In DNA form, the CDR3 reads TGTGCCAGCAGTGCCCAGGGGAGTCGCAATCAGCCCCAGCATTTT. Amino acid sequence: CASSAQGSRNQPQHF.

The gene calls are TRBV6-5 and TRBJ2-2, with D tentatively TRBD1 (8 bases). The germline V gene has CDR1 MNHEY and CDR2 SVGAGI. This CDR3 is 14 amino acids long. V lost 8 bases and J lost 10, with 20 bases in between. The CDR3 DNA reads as TGTGCCAGCCAGGGGGCTAGCGGTGCGGCGGAGCTGTTTTTT. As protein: CASQGASGAAELFF.

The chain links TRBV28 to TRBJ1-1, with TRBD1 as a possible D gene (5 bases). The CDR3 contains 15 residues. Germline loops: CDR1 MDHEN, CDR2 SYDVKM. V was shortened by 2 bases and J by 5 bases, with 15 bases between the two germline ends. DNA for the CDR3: TGTGCCAGCAGTTTACGGCAGGGCTTTAGGACTGAAGCTTTCTTT. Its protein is CASSLRQGFRTEAFF.

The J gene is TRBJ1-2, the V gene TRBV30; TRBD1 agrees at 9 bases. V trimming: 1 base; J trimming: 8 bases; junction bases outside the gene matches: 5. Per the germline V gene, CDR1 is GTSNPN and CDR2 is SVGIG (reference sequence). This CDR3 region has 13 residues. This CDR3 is CAWSGTGDLGYTF. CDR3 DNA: TGTGCCTGGAGTGGGACAGGGGACTTGGGCTACACCTTC. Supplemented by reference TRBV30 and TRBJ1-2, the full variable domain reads SQTIHQWPATLVQPVGSPLSLECTVEGTSNPNLYWYRQAAGRGLQLLFYSVGIGQISSEVPQNLSASRPQDRQFILSSKKLLLSDSGFYLCAWSGTGDLGYTFGSGTRLTVV.

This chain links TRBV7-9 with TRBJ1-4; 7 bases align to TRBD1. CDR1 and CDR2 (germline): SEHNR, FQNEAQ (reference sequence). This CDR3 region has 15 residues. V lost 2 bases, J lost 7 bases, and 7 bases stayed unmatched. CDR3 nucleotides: TGTGCCAGCAGCTTATCCGGGACAGCGGGTGAAAAACTGTTTTTT. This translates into CASSLSGTAGEKLFF.

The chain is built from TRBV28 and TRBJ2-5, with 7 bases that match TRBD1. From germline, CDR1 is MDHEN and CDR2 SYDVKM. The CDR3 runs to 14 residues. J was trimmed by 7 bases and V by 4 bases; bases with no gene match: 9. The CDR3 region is CASSSTGVLVTQYF. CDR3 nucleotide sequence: TGTGCCAGCAGTTCAACAGGGGTCCTTGTGACCCAGTACTTC.

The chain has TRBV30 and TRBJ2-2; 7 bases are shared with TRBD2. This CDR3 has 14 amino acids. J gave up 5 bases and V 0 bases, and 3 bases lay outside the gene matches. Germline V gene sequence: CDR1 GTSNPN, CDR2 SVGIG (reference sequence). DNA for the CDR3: TGTGCCTGGAGTGTATACGGGGGGACCGGGGAGCTGTTTTTT. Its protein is CAWSVYGGTGELFF.

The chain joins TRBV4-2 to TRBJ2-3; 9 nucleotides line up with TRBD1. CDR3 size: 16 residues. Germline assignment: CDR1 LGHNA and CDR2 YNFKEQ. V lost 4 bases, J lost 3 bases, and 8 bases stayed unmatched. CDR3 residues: CASSPGTGRDTDTQYF. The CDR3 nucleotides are TGTGCCAGCAGCCCTGGGACAGGGAGGGATACAGATACGCAGTATTTT.

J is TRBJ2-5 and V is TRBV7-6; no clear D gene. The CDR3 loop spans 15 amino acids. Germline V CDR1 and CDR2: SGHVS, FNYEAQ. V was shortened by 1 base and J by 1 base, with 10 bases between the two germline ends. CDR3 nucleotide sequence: TGTGCCAGCAGCTTAGTGGCGGATCCCCAAGAGACCCAGTACTTC. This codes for CASSLVADPQETQYF. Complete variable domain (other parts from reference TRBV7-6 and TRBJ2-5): GAGVSQSPRYKVTKRGQDVALRCDPISGHVSLYWYRQALGQGPEFLTYFNYEAQQDKSGLPNDRFSAERPEGSISTLTIQRTEQRDSAMYRCASSLVADPQETQYFGPGTRLLVL.

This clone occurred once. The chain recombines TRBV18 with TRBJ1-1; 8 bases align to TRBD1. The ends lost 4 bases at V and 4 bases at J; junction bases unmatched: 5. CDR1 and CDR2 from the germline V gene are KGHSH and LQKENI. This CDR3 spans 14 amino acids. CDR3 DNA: TGTGCCAGCTCACGCAGGGGGCCGAGCACTGAAGCTTTCTTT. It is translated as CASSRRGPSTEAFF.

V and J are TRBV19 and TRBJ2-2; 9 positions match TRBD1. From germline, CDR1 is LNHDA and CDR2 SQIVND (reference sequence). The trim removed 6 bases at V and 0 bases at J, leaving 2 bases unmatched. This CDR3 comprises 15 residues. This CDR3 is CASRGQGPNTGELFF. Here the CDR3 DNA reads TGTGCCAGTAGGGGACAGGGACCGAACACCGGGGAGCTGTTTTTT.

CDR3 DNA sequence: TGCAGCGTGGTCCAGGCAGGGATGGTGGACATTCAGTACTTC. This gives the protein CSVVQAGMVDIQYF. The genes are TRBV29-1 and TRBJ2-4; D is possibly TRBD1 (5 bases). The CDR3 spans 14 residues. Germline V lookup: CDR1 SQVTM, CDR2 ANQGSEA. Trimming took 6 bases from V and 8 from J, leaving 20 bases between them.

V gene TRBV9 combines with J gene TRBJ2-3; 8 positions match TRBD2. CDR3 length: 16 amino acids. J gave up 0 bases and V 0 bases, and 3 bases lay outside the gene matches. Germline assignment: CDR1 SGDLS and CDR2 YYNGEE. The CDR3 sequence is CASSVAPSGSTDTQYF. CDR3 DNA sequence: TGTGCCAGCAGCGTAGCGCCTAGCGGGAGCACAGATACGCAGTATTTT.

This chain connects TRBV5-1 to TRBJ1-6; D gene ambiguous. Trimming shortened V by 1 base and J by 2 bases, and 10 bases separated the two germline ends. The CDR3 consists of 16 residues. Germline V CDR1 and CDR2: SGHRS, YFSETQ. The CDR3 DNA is TGCGCCAGCAGCTTGTGGAGGCCACCCTATAATTCACCCCTCCACTTT. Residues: CASSLWRPPYNSPLHF.

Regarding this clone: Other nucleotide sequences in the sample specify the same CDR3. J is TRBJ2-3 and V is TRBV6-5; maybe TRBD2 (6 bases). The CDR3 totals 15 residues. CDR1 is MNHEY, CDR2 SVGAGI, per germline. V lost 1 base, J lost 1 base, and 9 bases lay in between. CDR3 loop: CASSYYGGGTDTQYF. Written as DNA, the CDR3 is TGTGCCAGCAGTTACTATGGAGGGGGCACAGATACGCAGTATTTT.